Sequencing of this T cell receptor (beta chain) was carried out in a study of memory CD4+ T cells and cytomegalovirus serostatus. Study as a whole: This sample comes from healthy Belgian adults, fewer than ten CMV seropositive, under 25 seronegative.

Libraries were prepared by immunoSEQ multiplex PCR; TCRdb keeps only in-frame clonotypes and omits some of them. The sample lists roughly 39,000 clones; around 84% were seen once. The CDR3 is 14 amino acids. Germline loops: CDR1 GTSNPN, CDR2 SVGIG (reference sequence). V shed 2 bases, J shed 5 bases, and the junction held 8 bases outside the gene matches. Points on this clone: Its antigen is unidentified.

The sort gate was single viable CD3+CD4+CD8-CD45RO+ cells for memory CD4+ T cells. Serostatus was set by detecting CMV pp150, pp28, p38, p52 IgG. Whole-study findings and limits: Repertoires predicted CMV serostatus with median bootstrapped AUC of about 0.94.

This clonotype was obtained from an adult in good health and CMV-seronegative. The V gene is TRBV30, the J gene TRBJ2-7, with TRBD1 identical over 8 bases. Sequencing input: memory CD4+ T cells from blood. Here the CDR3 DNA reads TGTGCCTGGAGTTTTCGAGACAGGGGCAACGAGCAGTACTTC. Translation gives CAWSFRDRGNEQYF.